These 24 T cell receptor beta chains came from one sample sequenced in a study of blood T cell repertoires in COVID-19. Here immunoSEQ multiplex PCR was the method, and the copy in TCRdb shows in-frame clones only, minus some. The table has 200,000 to 250,000 clones, about four fifths seen once. The material sequenced was PBMCs or T cells enriched from blood (not recorded which). These receptors all stem from a woman aged 55-70 years who had recovered from COVID-19.

The chain joins TRBV25-1 to TRBJ1-1; 8 bases line up with TRBD1. Germline V gives CDR1 MGHDK, CDR2 SYGVNS. This CDR3 is built from 16 residues. V was clipped by 3 bases and J by 1 base; unmatched bases: 7. The CDR3 sequence: CASSDVDRGGNTEAFF. CDR3 in DNA: TGTGCCAGCAGTGACGTAGACAGGGGAGGGAACACTGAAGCTTTCTTT.

The gene calls are TRBV6-2 or TRBV6-3 and TRBJ2-1, with 12 bases aligning to TRBD1. Per germline, CDR1 MNHEY and CDR2 SVGEGT. The CDR3 is 17 residues long. The junction had 7 bases not matched to a gene; V was cut back by 0 bases and J by 7 bases. The CDR3 spells CASSYSARDRGQNEQFF. In DNA form, the CDR3 reads TGTGCCAGCAGTTACTCCGCCCGGGACAGGGGGCAAAATGAGCAGTTCTTC.

This rearrangement joins TRBV9 to TRBJ1-3, with TRBD1 matching over 8 bases. Germline CDR1 reads SGDLS; CDR2 reads YYNGEE. The CDR3 sequence is 16 residues long. With 4 bases clipped from V and 1 base from J, the junction kept 7 bases outside the gene matches. The CDR3 DNA reads as TGTGCCAGCAGCCCCGGACAGGGATCGTCTGGAAACACCATATATTTT. Its protein is CASSPGQGSSGNTIYF. Looking up the rest from reference TRBV9 and TRBJ1-3 gives the full variable domain: DSGVTQTPKHLITATGQRVTLRCSPRSGDLSVYWYQQSLDQGLQFLIQYYNGEERAKGNILERFSAQQFPDLHSELNLSSLELGDSALYFCASSPGQGSSGNTIYFGEGSWLTVV.

In nucleotides, the CDR3 is TGTGCCAGCAGCTGGGGACAGGGAAACACTGAAGCTTTCTTT. This gives the protein CASSWGQGNTEAFF. The V call is TRBV7-8, the J call TRBJ1-1, with 9 positions matching TRBD1. This CDR3 is built from 14 residues. The germline CDR1 and CDR2 sequences are SGHVS and FQNEAQ. Losses at the gene ends were 4 bases for V and 2 bases for J; bases not matched to a gene: 2.

This chain connects TRBV5-4 to TRBJ2-7; 7 nucleotides align to TRBD2. The CDR3 covers 14 residues. V lost 1 base to trimming and J lost 4 bases; unmatched junction nucleotides: 5. Germline-derived CDR1 and CDR2 are SGHNT and YYREEE (reference sequence). The DNA of the CDR3 is TGTGCCAGCAGCTTGATCGGGGGGTCTTACGAGCAGTACTTC. This codes for CASSLIGGSYEQYF.

This clone has a single count. V and J are TRBV11-2 and TRBJ2-3; 10 nucleotides agree with TRBD2. This CDR3 comprises 15 residues. The V and J ends lost 1 base and 5 bases, in that order; junction bases with no gene match: 3. CDR1 is SGHAT and CDR2 is FQNNGV in the germline V gene. Here the CDR3 reads CASSLASGRRDTQYF. Here the CDR3 DNA reads TGTGCCAGCAGCTTAGCTAGCGGGAGACGAGATACGCAGTATTTT.

The chain has TRBV6-2 or TRBV6-3 and TRBJ2-4; 8 bases agree with TRBD2. The V and J ends lost 0 bases and 6 bases, in that order; junction bases with no gene match: 4. Germline CDR1 and CDR2: MNHEY and SVGEGT. This CDR3 contains 15 residues. As DNA, the CDR3 is TGTGCCAGCAGTTACTCCGGGACTAGAGGAAACATTCAGTACTTC. It encodes CASSYSGTRGNIQYF.

This clone was found once. The rearrangement uses TRBV11-2 and TRBJ2-1, with D possibly TRBD2 on 5 matching bases. The germline gives CDR1 SGHAT, CDR2 FQNNGV. V lost 5 bases to trimming and J lost 5 bases, with 16 bases between them. This CDR3 is built from 15 residues. The CDR3 sequence: CASSPRGSANNEQFF. As DNA, the CDR3 is TGTGCCAGCAGCCCCCGGGGTAGCGCGAACAATGAGCAGTTCTTC.

This clone was observed a few times. V gene TRBV7-2 combines with J gene TRBJ1-6; D may be TRBD1 (5 bases). The V end lost 3 bases, the J end lost 14 bases, and 11 bases lay between the germline ends. The V gene's germline CDR1 is SGHTA and CDR2 FQGNSA. This CDR3 has 12 amino acids. The CDR3 spells CASSFRGMSLHF. The CDR3 bases are TGTGCCAGCAGCTTTCGGGGGATGTCCCTCCACTTT.

V and J are TRBV5-1 and TRBJ2-3, with 14 positions matching TRBD2. This CDR3 contains 19 residues. Losses at the gene ends were 3 bases for V and 0 bases for J; bases not matched to a gene: 9. Germline values: CDR1 SGHRS, CDR2 YFSETQ. The CDR3 sequence: CASSSGGTSGSPSTDTQYF. The CDR3 bases are TGCGCCAGCAGCTCGGGAGGGACTAGCGGGAGCCCCAGCACAGATACGCAGTATTTT.

This clone was seen more than once but under ten times. The rearrangement joins TRBV28 to TRBJ1-5, with TRBD1 matching 7 bases. The CDR3 is made up of 16 amino acids. The germline V gene encodes CDR1 MDHEN and CDR2 SYDVKM. After removal of 5 bases from V and 5 bases from J, the junction contained 12 bases not matched to a gene. As DNA, the CDR3 is TGTGCCAGCAGTCTCCCCTTAGGAGGGGGCGATCAGCCCCAGCATTTT. Translated, it gives CASSLPLGGGDQPQHF. Together with reference TRBV28 and TRBJ1-5, the CDR3 gives the full variable domain: DVKVTQSSRYLVKRTGEKVFLECVQDMDHENMFWYRQDPGLGLRLIYFSYDVKMKEKGDIPEGYSVSREKKERFSLILESASTNQTSMYLCASSLPLGGGDQPQHFGDGTRLSIL.

The gene calls are TRBV19 and TRBJ1-5; D ambiguous. Germline V gene data show CDR1 as LNHDA and CDR2 as SQIVND (reference sequence). Trimming removed 1 base from V and 0 bases from J, with 7 bases in between. CDR3 length: 15 amino acids. The CDR3 DNA follows: TGTGCCAGTAGTATAGCAGCAGGTAGCAATCAGCCCCAGCATTTT. It yields the protein CASSIAAGSNQPQHF.

The genes are TRBV9 and TRBJ2-7, with D possibly matching TRBD1 (5 bases). This CDR3 contains 15 residues. V lost 5 bases and J lost 1, with 16 bases in between. The germline CDR1 and CDR2 sequences are SGDLS and YYNGEE. The CDR3 loop is CASSQGGLESYEQYF. The CDR3 DNA reads TGTGCCAGCAGTCAGGGTGGGCTAGAGTCCTACGAGCAGTACTTC. The full variable domain, in which reference TRBV9 and TRBJ2-7 provide the parts outside the CDR3, is DSGVTQTPKHLITATGQRVTLRCSPRSGDLSVYWYQQSLDQGLQFLIQYYNGEERAKGNILERFSAQQFPDLHSELNLSSLELGDSALYFCASSQGGLESYEQYFGPGTRLTVT.

The rearrangement links TRBV6-5 to TRBJ2-1; a possible D gene is TRBD2 (6 bases). The CDR3 is 15 residues long. Germline values: CDR1 MNHEY, CDR2 SVGAGI. Trimming stripped 6 bases from V and 8 bases from J, with 20 bases between. Written as DNA, the CDR3 is TGTGCCAGCAGACATCGGACGGGCGGGGTCTATGAGCAGTTCTTC. It specifies CASRHRTGGVYEQFF.

This chain connects TRBV20-1 to TRBJ1-5, with a weak D call TRBD1 (6 bases). From germline, CDR1 is DFQATT and CDR2 SNEGSKA (reference sequence). V lost 3 bases and J lost 6, with 12 bases in between. This CDR3 is built from 13 residues. The CDR3 nucleotides read TGCAGTGCTAGTACAGGGTTATTTCAGCCCCAGCATTTT. Protein: CSASTGLFQPQHF.

This clone was observed a few times. The chain combines TRBV10-2 with TRBJ2-5, with D uncertain. Trimming stripped 7 bases from V and 1 base from J, with 10 bases between. Germline values: CDR1 WSHSY, CDR2 SAAADI. The CDR3 spans 13 residues. In nucleotides, the CDR3 is TGCGCCAGCATCGGTAGAAGCCAAGAGACCCAGTACTTC. It codes for CASIGRSQETQYF.

V gene TRBV20-1 combines with J gene TRBJ2-1; perhaps D is TRBD1 or TRBD2 (7 bases each). V was shortened by 5 bases and J by 11 bases, with 13 bases between the two germline ends. CDR3 length: 11 amino acids. CDR1 DFQATT and CDR2 SNEGSKA come from the germline V gene (reference sequence). CDR3 protein: CSAGAGQKQFF. Here the CDR3 DNA reads TGCAGTGCTGGAGCGGGACAGAAGCAGTTCTTC.

This clone was seen a single time. The rearrangement links TRBV4-2 to TRBJ2-5, with a possible D match to TRBD2 (6 bases). With 4 bases removed from V and 5 bases from J, the gap between germline ends came to 23 bases. Germline V gene sequence: CDR1 LGHNA, CDR2 YNFKEQ. The CDR3 is 17 residues long. The CDR3 sequence: CASSRKVLLTSPETQYF. CDR3 nucleotide sequence: TGTGCCAGCAGCCGAAAAGTCCTACTGACTAGTCCGGAGACCCAGTACTTC.

The V call is TRBV7-2, the J call TRBJ1-3, with 7 bases identical to TRBD1. Trimming removed 1 base from V and 2 bases from J; junction bases left unmatched: 2. This CDR3 is built from 15 residues. The germline V gene encodes CDR1 SGHTA and CDR2 FQGNSA. CDR3 DNA: TGTGCCAGCAGCTTAGTCCAGGGGGCTGGAAACACCATATATTTT. Translating it yields CASSLVQGAGNTIYF.

This clone was counted between two and nine times. This chain joins TRBV12-3 or TRBV12-4 and TRBJ1-2, with D uncertain. Trimming took 3 bases from V and 7 from J, leaving 12 bases between them. The CDR3 totals 13 residues. This CDR3 is CASSLGRLGGYTF. In nucleotides, the CDR3 is TGTGCCAGCAGTTTGGGCAGGCTCGGTGGCTACACCTTC.

The V gene is TRBV11-2, the J gene TRBJ1-1, with D possibly being TRBD1 (5 bases). V gave up 1 base and J gave up 4 bases, with 10 bases separating them. Germline-derived CDR1 and CDR2 are SGHAT and FQNNGV. This CDR3 is 14 amino acids long. CDR3 amino acids: CASSLGGGVTEAFF. CDR3 DNA: TGTGCCAGCAGCTTAGGCGGGGGGGTCACTGAAGCTTTCTTT.

The chain combines TRBV13 with TRBJ1-4; D possibly corresponds to TRBD1 (6 bases). Trimming took off 6 bases at V and 4 bases at J, with 15 bases between the two ends. The CDR3 extends over 15 amino acids. Germline loops: CDR1 PRHDT, CDR2 FYEKMQ (reference sequence). The DNA of the CDR3 is TGTGCCAGCAGAAGAAAACAGGGCGGTAATGAAAAACTGTTTTTT. Protein: CASRRKQGGNEKLFF.

The V call is TRBV5-1, the J call TRBJ1-3; no clear D gene. With 4 bases removed from V and 0 bases from J, the gap between germline ends came to 11 bases. CDR1 is SGHRS, CDR2 YFSETQ, per germline. The CDR3 contains 15 residues. This CDR3 reads CASSAESFSGNTIYF. In DNA, the CDR3 is TGCGCCAGCAGCGCGGAGTCTTTCTCTGGAAACACCATATATTTT.

This chain joins TRBV7-8 and TRBJ2-2; no definite D call. The ends were cut back, 3 bases at V and 2 bases at J, with 7 bases in the middle. Germline V gene sequence: CDR1 SGHVS, CDR2 FQNEAQ. The CDR3 runs to 14 residues. Written as DNA, the CDR3 is TGTGCCAGCAGCTTTCTCTTTAACACCGGGGAGCTGTTTTTT. This translates into CASSFLFNTGELFF.